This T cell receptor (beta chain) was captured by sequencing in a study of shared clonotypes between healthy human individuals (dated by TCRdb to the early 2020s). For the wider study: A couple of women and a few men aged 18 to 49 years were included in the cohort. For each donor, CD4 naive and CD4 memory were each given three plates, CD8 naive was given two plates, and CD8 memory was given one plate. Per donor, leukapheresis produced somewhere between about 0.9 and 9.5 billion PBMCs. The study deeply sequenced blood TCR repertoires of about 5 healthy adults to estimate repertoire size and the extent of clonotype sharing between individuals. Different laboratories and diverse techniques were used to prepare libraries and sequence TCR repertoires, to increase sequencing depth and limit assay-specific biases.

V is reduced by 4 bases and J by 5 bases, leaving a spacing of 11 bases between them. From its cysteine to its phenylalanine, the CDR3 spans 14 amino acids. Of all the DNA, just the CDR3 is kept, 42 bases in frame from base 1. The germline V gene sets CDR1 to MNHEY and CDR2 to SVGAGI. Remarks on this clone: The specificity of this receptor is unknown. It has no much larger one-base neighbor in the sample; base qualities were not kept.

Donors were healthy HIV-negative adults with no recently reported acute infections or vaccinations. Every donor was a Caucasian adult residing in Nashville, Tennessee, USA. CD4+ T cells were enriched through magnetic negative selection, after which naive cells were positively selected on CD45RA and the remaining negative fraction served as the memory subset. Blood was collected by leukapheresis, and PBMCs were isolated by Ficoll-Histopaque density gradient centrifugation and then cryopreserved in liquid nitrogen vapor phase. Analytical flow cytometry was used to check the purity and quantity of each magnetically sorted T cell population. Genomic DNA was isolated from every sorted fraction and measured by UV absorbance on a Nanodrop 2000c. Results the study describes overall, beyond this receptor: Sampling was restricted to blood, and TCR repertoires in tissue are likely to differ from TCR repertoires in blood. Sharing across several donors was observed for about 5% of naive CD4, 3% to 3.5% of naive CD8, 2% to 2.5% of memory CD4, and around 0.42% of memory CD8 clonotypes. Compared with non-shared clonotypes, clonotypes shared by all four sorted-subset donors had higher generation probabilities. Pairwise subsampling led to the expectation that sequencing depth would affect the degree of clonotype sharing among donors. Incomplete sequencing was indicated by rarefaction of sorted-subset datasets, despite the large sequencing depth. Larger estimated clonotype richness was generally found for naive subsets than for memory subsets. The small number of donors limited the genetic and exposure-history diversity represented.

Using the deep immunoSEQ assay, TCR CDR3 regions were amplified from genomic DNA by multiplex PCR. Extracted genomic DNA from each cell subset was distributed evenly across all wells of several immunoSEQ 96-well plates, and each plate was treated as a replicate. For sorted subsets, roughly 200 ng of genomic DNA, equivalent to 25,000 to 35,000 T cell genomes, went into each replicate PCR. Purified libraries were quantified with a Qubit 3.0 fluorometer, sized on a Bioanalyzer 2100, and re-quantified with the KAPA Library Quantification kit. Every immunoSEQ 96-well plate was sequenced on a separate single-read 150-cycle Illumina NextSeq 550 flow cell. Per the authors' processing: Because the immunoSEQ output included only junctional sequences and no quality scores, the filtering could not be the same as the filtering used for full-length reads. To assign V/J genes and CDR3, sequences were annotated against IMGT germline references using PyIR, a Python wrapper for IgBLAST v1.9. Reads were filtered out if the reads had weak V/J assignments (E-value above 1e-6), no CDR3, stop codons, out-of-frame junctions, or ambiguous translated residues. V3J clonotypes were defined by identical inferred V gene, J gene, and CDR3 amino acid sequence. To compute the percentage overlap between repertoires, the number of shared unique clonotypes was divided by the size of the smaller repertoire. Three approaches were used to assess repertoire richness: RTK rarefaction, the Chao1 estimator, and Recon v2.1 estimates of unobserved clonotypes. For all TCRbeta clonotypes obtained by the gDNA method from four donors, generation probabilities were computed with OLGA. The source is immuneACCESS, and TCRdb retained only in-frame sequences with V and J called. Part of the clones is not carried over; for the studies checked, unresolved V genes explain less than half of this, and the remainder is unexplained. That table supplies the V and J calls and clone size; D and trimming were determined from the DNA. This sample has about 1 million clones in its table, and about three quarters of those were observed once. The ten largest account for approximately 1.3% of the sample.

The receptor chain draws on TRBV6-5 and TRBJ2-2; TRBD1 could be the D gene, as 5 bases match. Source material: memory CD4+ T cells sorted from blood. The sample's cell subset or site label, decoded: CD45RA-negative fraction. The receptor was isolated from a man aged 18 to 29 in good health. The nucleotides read TGTGCCAGCAGTTCACGCCAGGGTACCGGGGAGCTGTTTTTT. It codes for CASSSRQGTGELFF.